The 25 T cell receptor beta chains listed next were all sequenced from one sample in a study of blood T cells in healthy people across ages. Primed by a sample-barcoded 5' primer and a J-beta primer mix, a second PCR proceeded for 7 to 11 cycles. From the 5' RACE reads, TCRdb called clonotypes with MiXCR, one entry per CDR3 protein. The sample lists about 780,000 distinct CDR3 sequences; around 50% were seen once. Sequencing input: blood. The receptors shown here come from a man older than 75 in good health.

The CDR3 reads CASSDLLPSDGYTF. In DNA form, the CDR3 reads TGTGCCAGCAGTGACTTACTCCCATCCGATGGCTACACCTTC. The genes are TRBV6-2 or TRBV6-3 and TRBJ1-2; unclear D gene. V lost 5 bases, J lost 6 bases, and 16 bases lay in between. Germline loops: CDR1 MNHEY, CDR2 SVGEGT. CDR3 size: 14 residues.

This chain connects TRBV20-1 to TRBJ2-3; no reliable D call. Germline CDR1 DFQATT, CDR2 SNEGSKA (reference sequence). V lost 6 bases to trimming and J lost 6 bases, with 13 bases between them. The CDR3 is made up of 12 amino acids. Written as DNA, the CDR3 is TGCAGTGCAACCGACGACGCTGATACGCAGTATTTT. Its translation: CSATDDADTQYF.

The rearrangement joins TRBV6-1 to TRBJ2-1; TRBD1 matches at 7 bases. Trimming cost V 6 bases and J 0 bases; bases outside gene matches: 8. This CDR3 is 16 amino acids long. Germline values: CDR1 MNHNS, CDR2 SASEGT. Here the CDR3 reads CASSATGPSSYNEQFF. CDR3 DNA: TGTGCCAGCAGCGCGACAGGGCCGAGCTCCTACAATGAGCAGTTCTTC.

This clonotype turned up a few times. V and J are TRBV4-2 and TRBJ2-5; D is perhaps TRBD2 (6 bases). This CDR3 has 18 residues. Trimming removed 0 bases at V and 1 base at J, with 18 bases between. Germline CDR1 is LGHNA and CDR2 is YNFKEQ. Written as DNA, the CDR3 is TGTGCCAGCAGCCAAGATCTGACCCTGGGACTTTTCCAAGAGACCCAGTACTTC. Translating it yields CASSQDLTLGLFQETQYF.

Regarding this clonotype: This may arise from a read error, as a much more abundant clone is one base away. The DNA of the CDR3 is TGTGCCAGCAGTTTAAACAAGGGTAATCAGCCCCAGCATTTT. Its protein is CASSLNKGNQPQHF. V and J are TRBV12-3 or TRBV12-4 and TRBJ1-5, with D unresolved. The CDR3 is 14 amino acids. V was clipped by 2 bases and J by 4 bases, with 9 bases between them.

This rearrangement joins TRBV7-9 to TRBJ2-3; D unresolved. Trimming pared 1 base from V and 10 bases from J, leaving 6 bases between. There are 11 residues in the CDR3. Germline CDR1 reads SEHNR; CDR2 reads FQNEAQ (reference sequence). The CDR3 region has the DNA TGTGCCAGCAGCTTAGAAGCTGCGCAGTATTTT. Amino acids: CASSLEAAQYF.

This clonotype appeared a few times. The chain couples TRBV20-1 to TRBJ2-3, with 8 positions matching TRBD1. This CDR3 comprises 15 residues. The J segment lost 6 bases and the V segment lost 3 bases, leaving 11 bases of the junction unmatched. Per germline, CDR1 DFQATT and CDR2 SNEGSKA (reference sequence). The CDR3 loop is CSARSPQGVVDTQYF. CDR3 DNA: TGCAGTGCTAGGTCGCCACAGGGGGTAGTGGATACGCAGTATTTT.

The V gene is TRBV2, the J gene TRBJ2-3; D gene unclear. The CDR3 sequence is 17 residues long. Germline assignment: CDR1 SNHLY and CDR2 FYNNEI. The V gene lost 4 bases and the J gene lost 1 base, with 18 bases spanning the gap. CDR3 coding DNA: TGTGCCAGCAGTGCGTCCCTGAGTAGTGTAGGCACAGATACGCAGTATTTT. This sequence encodes CASSASLSSVGTDTQYF. The complete variable domain, with remaining parts taken from reference TRBV2 and TRBJ2-3, reads EPEVTQTPSHQVTQMGQEVILRCVPISNHLYFYWYRQILGQKVEFLVSFYNNEISEKSEIFDDQFSVERPDGSNFTLKIRSTKLEDSAMYFCASSASLSSVGTDTQYFGPGTRLTVL.

The V gene is TRBV6-1, the J gene TRBJ2-1; TRBD1 or TRBD2 may be the D gene (5 bases each). This CDR3 has 14 residues. CDR1 is MNHNS, CDR2 SASEGT, per germline. V lost 4 bases to trimming and J lost 9 bases, with 16 bases between them. CDR3 residues: CASSVRTRGAEQFF. In nucleotides, the CDR3 is TGTGCCAGCAGTGTCAGGACCCGAGGGGCTGAGCAGTTCTTC.

The rearrangement uses TRBV27 and TRBJ2-7; TRBD2 might be the D (5 bases). V was trimmed by 5 bases and J by 10 bases, leaving 21 bases between them. Germline CDR1 is MNHEY and CDR2 is SMNVEV (reference sequence). This CDR3 is 14 amino acids long. Here the CDR3 DNA reads TGTGCCAGCAGTCCCGGGATACCTCAATGGGCCCAGTACTTC. This encodes CASSPGIPQWAQYF.

This clonotype has a handful of counts. The V gene is TRBV6-2 or TRBV6-3, the J gene TRBJ2-7; perhaps TRBD2 as D (5 bases). CDR1 is MNHEY, CDR2 SVGEGT, per germline. The CDR3 is 12 amino acids. V was shortened by 2 bases and J by 6 bases, with 8 bases between the two germline ends. CDR3 DNA: TGTGCCAGCAGTTACGGAGGCGGCGAGCAGTACTTC. Protein product: CASSYGGGEQYF.

This clonotype has a handful of counts. The gene calls are TRBV12-3 or TRBV12-4 and TRBJ2-7; weak D call: TRBD2 (6 bases). V was shortened by 5 bases and J by 3 bases, with 20 bases between the two germline ends. CDR3 length equals 16 residues. The CDR3 region has the DNA TGTGCCAGCAGTCCGAGCCCCGGGAGCCTCTACTACGAGCAGTACTTC. This encodes CASSPSPGSLYYEQYF.

The chain employs TRBV25-1 and TRBJ2-5; D ambiguous. Germline lookup yields CDR1 MGHDK and CDR2 SYGVNS. There are 16 residues in the CDR3. Trimming removed 0 bases at V and 2 bases at J, with 13 bases between. CDR3 region: CASSEYGGSGQETQYF. For the CDR3, the DNA is TGTGCCAGCAGTGAATATGGTGGGTCAGGACAAGAGACCCAGTACTTC.

The V and J genes are TRBV20-1 and TRBJ2-2, with TRBD2 identical over 10 bases. The V and J ends lost 3 bases and 2 bases, in that order; junction bases with no gene match: 6. CDR1 and CDR2 (germline): DFQATT, SNEGSKA (reference sequence). The CDR3 contains 16 residues. CDR3 amino acids: CSARHSGRSNTGELFF. The CDR3 DNA sequence: TGCAGTGCTAGGCATAGCGGGAGGTCTAACACCGGGGAGCTGTTTTTT.

This clonotype was counted between two and nine times. V gene TRBV19 combines with J gene TRBJ1-2, with D hard to call. The CDR3 runs to 13 residues. Between the trimmed V and J ends, which lost 8 bases and 4 bases, there was a span of 14 bases. The germline gives CDR1 LNHDA, CDR2 SQIVND (reference sequence). In nucleotides, the CDR3 is TGTGCCAGTGCCCAGACCCCTAGCTATGGCTACACCTTC. Its protein product is CASAQTPSYGYTF. The variable domain in full, with the rest retrieved from reference TRBV19 and TRBJ1-2, is DGGITQSPKYLFRKEGQNVTLSCEQNLNHDAMYWYRQDPGQGLRLIYYSQIVNDFQKGDIAEGYSVSREKKESFPLTVTSAQKNPTAFYLCASAQTPSYGYTFGSGTRLTVV.

At least ten counts were recorded for this clonotype. The V call is TRBV29-1, the J call TRBJ1-4; D is unclear. Between the trimmed V and J ends, which lost 4 bases and 8 bases, there was a span of 14 bases. This CDR3 has 13 amino acids. Germline-derived CDR1 and CDR2 are SQVTM and ANQGSEA. CDR3 coding DNA: TGCAGCGTTGCCGAGCAAACACGGGAAAAACTGTTTTTT. This gives the protein CSVAEQTREKLFF. The complete variable domain, with remaining parts taken from reference TRBV29-1 and TRBJ1-4, reads SAVISQKPSRDICQRGTSLTIQCQVDSQVTMMFWYRQQPGQSLTLIATANQGSEATYESGFVIDKFPISRPNLTFSTLTVSNMSPEDSSIYLCSVAEQTREKLFFGSGTQLSVL.

The J gene is TRBJ2-2, the V gene TRBV20-1; no firm D call. The CDR3 sequence is 13 residues long. The V and J ends lost 4 bases and 8 bases respectively, with 14 bases between them. Per germline, CDR1 DFQATT and CDR2 SNEGSKA (reference sequence). The CDR3 sequence: CSAIQGTAGELFF. The CDR3 DNA reads TGCAGTGCTATCCAAGGCACGGCGGGGGAGCTGTTTTTT.

This clonotype has more than one count but fewer than ten. The CDR3 protein is CSALTGGVYNEQFF. CDR3 in DNA: TGCAGTGCCCTGACAGGTGGTGTCTACAATGAGCAGTTCTTC. The V and J genes are TRBV20-1 and TRBJ2-1; D perhaps matches TRBD1 (6 bases). V was shortened by 6 bases and J by 3 bases, with 15 bases between the two germline ends. The CDR3 spans 14 residues. Germline V gene lookup returns CDR1 DFQATT and CDR2 SNEGSKA (reference sequence).

The rearrangement links TRBV6-5 to TRBJ2-5, with 7 bases lining up with TRBD1. The CDR3 runs to 14 residues. Per germline, CDR1 MNHEY and CDR2 SVGAGI. V shed 5 bases and J 3 bases; nucleotides not matched to a gene: 6. CDR3 protein: CASSPYDREETQYF. CDR3 sequence (DNA): TGTGCCAGCAGTCCCTACGACAGGGAAGAGACCCAGTACTTC.

The chain joins TRBV12-3 or TRBV12-4 to TRBJ2-5; a weak D match, TRBD1 (5 bases). The closer fit of TRBJ2-7 to the DNA end suggests the J call may be wrong. There are 14 residues in the CDR3. CDR3 sequence reads: CASSLWQGNYEQYF. DNA for the CDR3: TGTGCCAGCAGTTTGTGGCAGGGTAACTACGAGCAGTACTTC.

This clonotype appeared many times. The genes are TRBV5-1 and TRBJ1-1, with 7 nucleotides matching TRBD1. Germline V CDR1 and CDR2: SGHRS, YFSETQ. The CDR3 loop spans 15 amino acids. V lost 2 bases to trimming and J lost 7 bases; unmatched junction nucleotides: 11. The CDR3 reads CASSLMGGTAGEAFF. The CDR3 DNA follows: TGCGCCAGCAGCTTAATGGGGGGGACAGCCGGTGAAGCTTTCTTT.

The rearrangement links TRBV5-1 to TRBJ2-3; no reliable D call. CDR1 is SGHRS, CDR2 YFSETQ, per germline. Between the trimmed V and J ends, which lost 6 bases and 0 bases, there was a span of 14 bases. The CDR3 is made up of 15 amino acids. The CDR3 loop is CASTARTSSTDTQYF. As DNA, the CDR3 is TGCGCCAGCACCGCGCGCACTTCAAGCACAGATACGCAGTATTTT.

The V call is TRBV7-2, the J call TRBJ2-1, with 8 bases that match TRBD1. The CDR3 has 15 amino acids. The germline V gene has CDR1 SGHTA and CDR2 FQGNSA. J lost 2 bases, V lost 3 bases, and 3 bases had no gene match. CDR3 loop: CASSFRDRTYNEQFF. In DNA form, the CDR3 reads TGTGCCAGCAGCTTCCGGGACAGGACCTACAATGAGCAGTTCTTC.

Only one count was recorded for this clonotype. This may be a read error: a much more frequent sequence differs by one nucleotide. This chain links TRBV29-1 with TRBJ2-7; 8 nucleotides align to TRBD1. CDR1 and CDR2 from the germline V gene are SQVTM and ANQGSEA. The CDR3 contains 14 residues. The CDR3 sequence is CSAEDGQGAHEQYF. DNA of the CDR3: TGCAGCGCTGAAGACGGACAGGGAGCCCACGAGCAGTACTTC.

This chain joins TRBV7-2 and TRBJ2-1; 12 nucleotides match TRBD2. There are 17 residues in the CDR3. Per germline, CDR1 SGHTA and CDR2 FQGNSA. With V trimmed by 1 base and J by 7 bases, 8 bases remained unmatched. CDR3 sequence: CASSLVSLAGGPNEQFF. CDR3 coding DNA: TGTGCCAGCAGCTTAGTCTCCCTAGCGGGGGGGCCGAATGAGCAGTTCTTC.